The following is a T cell receptor (beta chain) sequence with its context. Its antigen is unidentified. The data originate from a study of OX40 agonist ivuxolimab in advanced cancers. The wider study: A diagnosis of hepatocellular carcinoma, melanoma, renal cell or head and neck cancer was present in dose-escalation patients. Broader study findings: Some of the nonresponding patients also showed low levels of normalized T-cell clonal expansion. Relative to CD4+, CD8+ T cells held more expanded clones on average.

The assay was immunoSEQ multiplex PCR, and TCRdb's table has in-frame clones only and misses some. Found here are fewer than 100,000 clones, around nine tenths of them singletons; the top ten hold 0.7% to 0.9%. The CDR3 is 14 amino acids. CDR1 SNHLY and CDR2 FYNNEI come from the germline V gene. The V gene lost 6 bases and the J gene lost 3 bases, with 14 bases spanning the gap. V is TRBV2 and J is TRBJ1-1; D may be TRBD1 (6 bases). Material: CD4+ or CD8+ T cells sorted from blood, obtained in a trial of the OX40 agonist ivuxolimab. This clonotype originated in an adult with an advanced solid tumor such as melanoma, head and neck, liver or kidney cancer. The CDR3 protein is CASSLRGSDTEAFF. CDR3 coding DNA: TGTGCCAGCAGCCTAAGGGGGTCTGACACTGAAGCTTTCTTT.